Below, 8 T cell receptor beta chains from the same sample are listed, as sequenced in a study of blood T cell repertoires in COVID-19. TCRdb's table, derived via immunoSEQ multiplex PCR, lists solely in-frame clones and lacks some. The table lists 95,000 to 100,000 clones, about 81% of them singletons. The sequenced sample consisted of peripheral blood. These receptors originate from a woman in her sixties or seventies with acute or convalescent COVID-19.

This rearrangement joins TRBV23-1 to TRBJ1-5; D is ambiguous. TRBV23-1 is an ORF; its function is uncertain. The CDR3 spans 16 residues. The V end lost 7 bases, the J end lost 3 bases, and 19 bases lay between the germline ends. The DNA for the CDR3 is TGCGCCAGCATCCCGGCCGGCATGCGGCTCAATCAGCCCCAGCATTTT. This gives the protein CASIPAGMRLNQPQHF.

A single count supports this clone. CDR3 nucleotides: TGTGCCAGCAGTGAAATTGGGACAGGGGGGATTTCACCCCTCCACTTT. Translation gives CASSEIGTGGISPLHF. The rearrangement joins TRBV2 to TRBJ1-6; 11 positions match TRBD1. This CDR3 has 16 residues. The ends lost 2 bases at V and 9 bases at J; junction bases unmatched: 6. CDR1 and CDR2 from the germline V gene are SNHLY and FYNNEI. Looking up the rest from reference TRBV2 and TRBJ1-6 gives the full variable domain: EPEVTQTPSHQVTQMGQEVILRCVPISNHLYFYWYRQILGQKVEFLVSFYNNEISEKSEIFDDQFSVERPDGSNFTLKIRSTKLEDSAMYFCASSEIGTGGISPLHFGNGTRLTVT.

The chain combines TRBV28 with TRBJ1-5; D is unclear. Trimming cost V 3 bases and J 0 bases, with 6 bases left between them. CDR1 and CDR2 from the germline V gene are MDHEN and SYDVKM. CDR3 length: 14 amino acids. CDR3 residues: CASSFSYSNQPQHF. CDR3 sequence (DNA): TGTGCCAGCAGTTTCTCCTATAGCAATCAGCCCCAGCATTTT.

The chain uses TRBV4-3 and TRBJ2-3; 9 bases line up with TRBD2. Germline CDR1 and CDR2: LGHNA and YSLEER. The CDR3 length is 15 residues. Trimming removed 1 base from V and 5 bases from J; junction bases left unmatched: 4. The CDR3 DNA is TGCGCCAGCAGCCAAGCAGCGGGGGGTCGAGATACGCAGTATTTT. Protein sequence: CASSQAAGGRDTQYF.

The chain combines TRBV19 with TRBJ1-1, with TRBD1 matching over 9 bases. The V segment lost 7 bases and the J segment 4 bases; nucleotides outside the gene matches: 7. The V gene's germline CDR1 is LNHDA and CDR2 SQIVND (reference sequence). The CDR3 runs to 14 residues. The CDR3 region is CASNRDRAATEAFF. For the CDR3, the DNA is TGTGCCAGTAATAGGGACAGGGCCGCCACTGAAGCTTTCTTT.

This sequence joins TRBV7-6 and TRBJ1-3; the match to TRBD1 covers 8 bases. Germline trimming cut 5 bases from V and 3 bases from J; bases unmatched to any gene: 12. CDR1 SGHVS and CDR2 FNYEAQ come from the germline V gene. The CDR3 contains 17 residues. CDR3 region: CASSQRAQGALGNTIYF. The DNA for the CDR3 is TGTGCCAGCAGCCAAAGAGCCCAGGGGGCCCTTGGAAACACCATATATTTT.

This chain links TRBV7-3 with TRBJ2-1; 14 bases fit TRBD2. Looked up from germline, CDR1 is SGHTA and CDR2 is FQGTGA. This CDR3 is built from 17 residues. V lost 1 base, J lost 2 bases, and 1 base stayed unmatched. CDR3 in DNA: TGTGCCAGCAGCTTAAGGGGACTAGCGGGGGCCTACAATGAGCAGTTCTTC. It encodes CASSLRGLAGAYNEQFF.

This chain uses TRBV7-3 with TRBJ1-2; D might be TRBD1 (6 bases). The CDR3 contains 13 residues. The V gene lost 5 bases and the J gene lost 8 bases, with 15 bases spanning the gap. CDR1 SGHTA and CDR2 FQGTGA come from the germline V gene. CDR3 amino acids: CASSQTTGKGYTF. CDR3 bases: TGTGCCAGCAGCCAAACCACAGGGAAAGGCTACACCTTC.